This T cell receptor (beta chain) was sequenced during a study of T cell responses to AZD1222 COVID-19 vaccine. Study conclusions and caveats: Close to half of spike-specific TCRs reportedly recognize unmutated variant regions.

The table came from immunoSEQ multiplex PCR; TCRdb's copy has only in-frame clones and leaves some out. The sample yields about 260,000 clones, 80% to 95% seen once. Notes on this clone: Its antigen remains unknown.

This CDR3 spans 16 amino acids. Germline loops: CDR1 MNHEY, CDR2 SVGAGI. Trimming cost V 2 bases and J 4 bases, with 14 bases left between them. This specimen consisted of peripheral blood, obtained on day 0 of AZD1222 vaccination. The chain links TRBV6-5 to TRBJ1-4; a possible D gene is TRBD1 (5 bases). This TCR came from an adult in good health. CDR3 loop: CASSYAGGRVNEKLFF. CDR3 DNA sequence: TGTGCCAGCAGTTACGCGGGGGGACGAGTTAATGAAAAACTGTTTTTT.